Following are 15 T cell receptor beta chains from one sample sequenced in a study of blood T cell repertoires in COVID-19. This table comes from immunoSEQ multiplex PCR, and its TCRdb copy is limited to in-frame clones, with some not included. This sample has fewer than 130,000 clones, with 70% to 90% found just once. Sequenced material: peripheral blood. These receptors all stem from a woman between 45 and 65 years old with acute or convalescent COVID-19.

This clone was picked up a small number of times. The chain uses TRBV14 and TRBJ2-1; D gene ambiguous. V lost 1 base and J lost 7, with 11 bases in between. Germline lookup yields CDR1 SGHDN and CDR2 FVKESK. The CDR3 is made up of 14 amino acids. The CDR3 DNA reads as TGTGCCAGCAGCCAAGCGATATCTCAGAATGAGCAGTTCTTC. This sequence encodes CASSQAISQNEQFF.

The J gene is TRBJ2-7, the V gene TRBV20-1; 13 bases match TRBD2. V gave up 3 bases and J gave up 6 bases; unmatched junction bases: 8. In germline, CDR1 is DFQATT, CDR2 SNEGSKA (reference sequence). The CDR3 runs 15 residues. Written as DNA, the CDR3 is TGCAGTGCTAGTGGAAGACTAGCGGGAGGTCGCGAGCAGTACTTC. Its translation: CSASGRLAGGREQYF.

The V and J genes are TRBV4-2 and TRBJ1-4; 7 bases fit TRBD1. The CDR3 is 13 residues long. Germline trimming cut 5 bases from V and 8 bases from J; bases unmatched to any gene: 5. In germline, CDR1 is LGHNA, CDR2 YNFKEQ. CDR3 residues: CASSGGQVEKLFF. For the CDR3, the DNA is TGTGCCAGCAGCGGAGGACAGGTCGAAAAACTGTTTTTT.

V and J are TRBV29-1 and TRBJ1-6, with 12 bases matching TRBD1. V trimming: 6 bases; J trimming: 5 bases; junction bases outside the gene matches: 20. Per germline, CDR1 SQVTM and CDR2 ANQGSEA. The CDR3 spans 20 residues. The CDR3 region has the DNA TGCAGCGTCGTGATAGGGGGACAGGGGGCGGTCGTCCCTCATAATTCACCCCTCCACTTT. Protein: CSVVIGGQGAVVPHNSPLHF.

V and J are TRBV5-1 and TRBJ2-5, with 10 bases matching TRBD2. This CDR3 is built from 16 residues. Looked up from germline, CDR1 is SGHRS and CDR2 is YFSETQ. V dropped 4 bases and J dropped 2; count of bases not matched to a gene: 8. The CDR3 protein is CASSTPSGSVQETQYF. In nucleotides, the CDR3 is TGCGCCAGCAGCACCCCTAGCGGGAGTGTTCAAGAGACCCAGTACTTC.

The chain carries TRBV5-4 and TRBJ1-1; a weak D match, TRBD1 (5 bases). The germline V gene has CDR1 SGHNT and CDR2 YYREEE (reference sequence). This CDR3 spans 13 amino acids. V lost 6 bases and J 2 bases, leaving 11 bases between the germline ends. CDR3 in DNA: TGTGCCAGCACCCTGGACATAAACACTGAAGCTTTCTTT. Translated, it gives CASTLDINTEAFF.

The chain couples TRBV7-9 to TRBJ2-7, with D unresolved. The germline V and J ends were trimmed by 4 bases and 13 bases, with 14 bases remaining between them. The CDR3 length is 11 residues. Per germline, CDR1 SEHNR and CDR2 FQNEAQ (reference sequence). CDR3 nucleotide sequence: TGTGCCAGCAGCTCTCGCACGGCGGTTTACTTC. As protein: CASSSRTAVYF.

This clone was recorded a few times. The chain carries TRBV28 and TRBJ1-6; no firm D call. The CDR3 is 12 residues long. V lost 5 bases, J lost 10 bases, and 9 bases lay in between. The germline V gene has CDR1 MDHEN and CDR2 SYDVKM. CDR3 coding DNA: TGTGCCAGCAGTCCCCCACAATCACCCCTCCACTTT. Translation: CASSPPQSPLHF.

This clone came up once. The CDR3 DNA sequence: TGTGCCAGCAGCTTGCTAGCGGGAGGGCATGAGCAGTTCTTC. Its translation is CASSLLAGGHEQFF. The rearrangement joins TRBV7-9 to TRBJ2-1; 12 bases are a match to TRBD2. Germline CDR1 SEHNR, CDR2 FQNEAQ (reference sequence). With V trimmed by 3 bases and J by 8 bases, 2 bases remained unmatched. CDR3 length equals 14 residues.

The rearrangement links TRBV5-5 to TRBJ2-2, with D perhaps matching TRBD1 (6 bases). V was clipped by 4 bases and J by 6 bases, with 10 bases between them. This CDR3 has 13 residues. Germline V gives CDR1 SGHKS, CDR2 YYEKEE (reference sequence). CDR3 sequence: CASSQDSPGELFF. CDR3 coding DNA: TGTGCCAGCAGCCAGGACAGCCCCGGGGAGCTGTTTTTT.

The J gene is TRBJ2-7, the V gene TRBV7-8; 8 bases match TRBD1. From germline, CDR1 is SGHVS and CDR2 FQNEAQ. The CDR3 totals 20 residues. V shed 1 base, J shed 0 bases, and the junction held 17 bases outside the gene matches. CDR3: CASSLVFKRGTGSSSYEQYF. The CDR3 DNA reads TGTGCCAGCAGCTTAGTATTTAAAAGGGGGACAGGTAGTAGCTCCTACGAGCAGTACTTC.

The V and J genes are TRBV6-1 and TRBJ1-5, with 11 bases fitting TRBD1. The junction had 8 bases not matched to a gene; V was cut back by 3 bases and J by 4 bases. In germline, CDR1 is MNHNS, CDR2 SASEGT. The length of the CDR3 is 17 residues. In DNA, the CDR3 is TGTGCCAGCAGTGATCGGACAGGGGGCCTTAGAAATCAGCCCCAGCATTTT. Residues: CASSDRTGGLRNQPQHF.

CDR3 sequence: CASSPGHNQPQHF. Here the CDR3 DNA reads TGTGCCAGCTCACCAGGGCACAATCAGCCCCAGCATTTT. The gene calls are TRBV18 and TRBJ1-5; D remains unclear. The CDR3 totals 13 residues. Germline V gene lookup returns CDR1 KGHSH and CDR2 LQKENI. Trimming shortened V by 2 bases and J by 3 bases, and 5 bases separated the two germline ends. The full variable domain, in which reference TRBV18 and TRBJ1-5 provide the parts outside the CDR3, is NAGVMQNPRHLVRRRGQEARLRCSPMKGHSHVYWYRQLPEEGLKFMVYLQKENIIDESGMPKERFSAEFPKEGPSILRIQQVVRGDSAAYFCASSPGHNQPQHFGDGTRLSIL.

The V call is TRBV27, the J call TRBJ1-5; the match to TRBD1 covers 8 bases. The germline gives CDR1 MNHEY, CDR2 SMNVEV (reference sequence). V shed 5 bases, J shed 6 bases, and the junction held 12 bases outside the gene matches. The CDR3 has 16 amino acids. CDR3 bases: TGTGCCAGCAGTGGACAGGGTCCCCAGCTGCTTCAGCCCCAGCATTTT. It is translated as CASSGQGPQLLQPQHF.

This clone was detected only a few times. The V gene is TRBV30, the J gene TRBJ2-7; D not certain. This CDR3 has 10 residues. Germline lookup yields CDR1 GTSNPN and CDR2 SVGIG (reference sequence). Trimming took 3 bases from V and 4 from J, leaving 4 bases between them. This CDR3 is CAWSRYEQYF. The CDR3 DNA reads as TGTGCCTGGAGCCGGTACGAGCAGTACTTC.